These 21 T cell receptor beta chains were sequenced from one sample in a study of shared clonotypes between healthy human individuals. Sequencing was performed with immunoSEQ multiplex PCR; in TCRdb, only in-frame clones are kept and a portion is missing. The table shows about 1.5 million clones, with 95% to 99% occurring only once. Material for sequencing was naive CD4+ T cells sorted from blood. The sample's subset: CD45RA+ positively selected. All receptors derive from a man aged 30 to 39 in good health.

The rearrangement joins TRBV18 to TRBJ2-1; TRBD1 agrees at 10 bases. J lost 4 bases, V lost 6 bases, and 6 bases had no gene match. Germline-derived CDR1 and CDR2 are KGHSH and LQKENI. The CDR3 covers 15 residues. The DNA for the CDR3 is TGTGCCAGCTCTCTCGACAGGGGGCGTTACAATGAGCAGTTCTTC. This codes for CASSLDRGRYNEQFF.

The CDR3 DNA sequence: TGTGCCAGTTTTGGGCCAGGGGTGAGTGTGGGCTACACCTTC. Its protein product is CASFGPGVSVGYTF. V and J are TRBV28 and TRBJ1-2; D perhaps matches TRBD1 (6 bases). Germline V gene data show CDR1 as MDHEN and CDR2 as SYDVKM. The CDR3 length is 14 residues. V was cut by 9 bases and J by 8 bases, with 22 bases left in between.

This CDR3 is CASSLRGTRSFSGELFF. The DNA for the CDR3 is TGTGCCAGCAGTTTACGCGGGACTAGGTCTTTCTCCGGGGAGCTGTTTTTT. The chain uses TRBV27 and TRBJ2-2, with 8 bases that match TRBD2. CDR3 length: 17 residues. Germline-derived CDR1 and CDR2 are MNHEY and SMNVEV (reference sequence). V dropped 2 bases and J dropped 6; count of bases not matched to a gene: 11.

The chain is built from TRBV13 and TRBJ1-1; 9 positions match TRBD1. The CDR3 length is 16 residues. Losses at the gene ends were 5 bases for V and 6 bases for J; bases not matched to a gene: 13. CDR1 is PRHDT and CDR2 is FYEKMQ in the germline V gene (reference sequence). In DNA, the CDR3 is TGTGCCAGCAGCCCGGGACAGGGTCGGCAATTTCCTGAAGCTTTCTTT. Translated, it gives CASSPGQGRQFPEAFF.

V and J are TRBV5-1 and TRBJ2-3; TRBD2 matches 12 bases. CDR3 length equals 16 residues. V was pared by 4 bases and J by 2 bases, with 5 bases of the junction left unmatched. Germline CDR1 is SGHRS and CDR2 is YFSETQ. CDR3 in DNA: TGCGCCAGCAGCCCTGGACTAGCGGGATACACAGATACGCAGTATTTT. Protein sequence: CASSPGLAGYTDTQYF.

The chain couples TRBV6-5 to TRBJ2-7; D possibly matches TRBD1 or TRBD2 (5 bases each). V dropped 8 bases and J dropped 4 bases, with 12 bases sitting between them. This CDR3 is 12 amino acids long. The germline V gene encodes CDR1 MNHEY and CDR2 SVGAGI. CDR3 in DNA: TGTGCCAGCCGGGACGAAAAATACGAGCAGTACTTC. This gives the protein CASRDEKYEQYF.

As concerns this clone: This sample also contains other DNA sequences that code for the same CDR3. For the CDR3, the DNA is TGTGCCAGCAGCCTGGAGTATGGCTACACCTTC. Translation: CASSLEYGYTF. The chain recombines TRBV28 with TRBJ1-2; D ambiguous. Trimming cost V 6 bases and J 5 bases, with 7 bases left between them. Germline assignment: CDR1 MDHEN and CDR2 SYDVKM. This CDR3 has 11 amino acids.

The J gene is TRBJ2-7, the V gene TRBV5-6; D is perhaps TRBD1 or TRBD2 (6 bases each). The CDR3 totals 14 residues. V lost 4 bases and J 6 bases, leaving 17 bases between the germline ends. CDR1 and CDR2 from the germline V gene are SGHDT and YYEEEE. In nucleotides, the CDR3 is TGTGCCAGCAGCAGGTTGACGTCGGGGGCCGAGCAGTACTTC. Translating gives CASSRLTSGAEQYF.

The chain carries TRBV19 and TRBJ1-4; D gene unclear. V lost 2 bases, J lost 6 bases, and 7 bases lay in between. CDR3 length: 13 amino acids. Per the germline V gene, CDR1 is LNHDA and CDR2 is SQIVND (reference sequence). The CDR3 region has the DNA TGTGCCAGTAGTATATTTGTGGATGAAAAACTGTTTTTT. Encoded protein: CASSIFVDEKLFF. The complete variable domain, with remaining parts taken from reference TRBV19 and TRBJ1-4, reads DGGITQSPKYLFRKEGQNVTLSCEQNLNHDAMYWYRQDPGQGLRLIYYSQIVNDFQKGDIAEGYSVSREKKESFPLTVTSAQKNPTAFYLCASSIFVDEKLFFGSGTQLSVL.

This chain joins TRBV11-2 and TRBJ1-2; a weak D match, TRBD1 (5 bases). V was trimmed by 1 base and J by 6 bases, leaving 15 bases between them. CDR1 is SGHAT, CDR2 FQNNGV, per germline. This CDR3 comprises 15 residues. The CDR3 region is CASSLVGGTLNGYTF. The CDR3 DNA follows: TGTGCCAGCAGCTTAGTTGGGGGAACTCTTAATGGCTACACCTTC.

The rearrangement joins TRBV7-8 to TRBJ2-1; possible D gene TRBD2, 5 bases. V lost 2 bases and J 0 bases, leaving 8 bases between the germline ends. This CDR3 region has 15 residues. The V gene's germline CDR1 is SGHVS and CDR2 FQNEAQ. The DNA for the CDR3 is TGTGCCAGCAGCTTAAACCGGGACTCCTACAATGAGCAGTTCTTC. Protein sequence: CASSLNRDSYNEQFF.

This chain connects TRBV5-6 to TRBJ2-7; TRBD2 might be the D (6 bases). Trimming removed 3 bases at V and 5 bases at J, with 9 bases between. CDR3 length: 12 residues. Germline loops: CDR1 SGHDT, CDR2 YYEEEE. The CDR3 region is CASSSGTDEQYF. In DNA form, the CDR3 reads TGTGCCAGCAGCTCCGGGACTGACGAGCAGTACTTC.

This chain joins TRBV6-6 and TRBJ2-5; 8 bases match TRBD1. Germline lookup yields CDR1 MNHNY and CDR2 SVGAGI (reference sequence). The junction had 7 bases not matched to a gene; V was cut back by 5 bases and J by 5 bases. This CDR3 has 14 amino acids. Here the CDR3 reads CASSTRTGTETQYF. In nucleotides, the CDR3 is TGTGCCAGCAGTACGAGGACAGGGACGGAGACCCAGTACTTC.

This rearrangement joins TRBV11-3 to TRBJ2-3; D is perhaps TRBD1 (5 bases). Trimming stripped 5 bases from V and 7 bases from J, with 10 bases between. The CDR3 runs 12 residues. CDR1 is SGHNT and CDR2 is YENEEA in the germline V gene. The CDR3 sequence: CASSRTGHTQYF. In DNA form, the CDR3 reads TGTGCCAGCAGCAGAACAGGTCATACGCAGTATTTT.

The V and J genes are TRBV7-9 and TRBJ1-2; 8 nucleotides align to TRBD1. V lost 0 bases to trimming and J lost 5 bases; unmatched junction nucleotides: 5. In germline, CDR1 is SEHNR, CDR2 FQNEAQ (reference sequence). This CDR3 comprises 15 residues. The CDR3 is CASSLATGVNYGYTF. The CDR3 DNA sequence: TGTGCCAGCAGCTTAGCGACAGGGGTAAATTATGGCTACACCTTC. The complete variable domain, with remaining parts taken from reference TRBV7-9 and TRBJ1-2, reads DTGVSQNPRHKITKRGQNVTFRCDPISEHNRLYWYRQTLGQGPEFLTYFQNEAQLEKSRLLSDRFSAERPKGSFSTLEIQRTEQGDSAMYLCASSLATGVNYGYTFGSGTRLTVV.

The chain recombines TRBV7-2 with TRBJ1-1, with TRBD1 identical over 7 bases. J was trimmed by 1 base and V by 5 bases; bases with no gene match: 4. This CDR3 region has 14 residues. The germline V gene has CDR1 SGHTA and CDR2 FQGNSA. The CDR3 DNA sequence: TGTGCCAGCAGCAGGGGGCAGGGGAACACTGAAGCTTTCTTT. This translates into CASSRGQGNTEAFF.

On this clone: Other DNA sequences in the sample encode the same CDR3. The rearrangement joins TRBV7-9 to TRBJ2-7, with 10 bases aligning to TRBD2. Trimming removed 5 bases from V and 2 bases from J; junction bases left unmatched: 6. This CDR3 has 15 residues. CDR1 is SEHNR and CDR2 is FQNEAQ in the germline V gene (reference sequence). The CDR3 here is CASSLSTSGTYEQYF. The DNA of the CDR3 is TGTGCCAGCAGCCTAAGCACTAGCGGGACCTACGAGCAGTACTTC. The full variable domain, rest sourced from reference TRBV7-9 and TRBJ2-7, is DTGVSQNPRHKITKRGQNVTFRCDPISEHNRLYWYRQTLGQGPEFLTYFQNEAQLEKSRLLSDRFSAERPKGSFSTLEIQRTEQGDSAMYLCASSLSTSGTYEQYFGPGTRLTVT.

This clone was picked up one time. The rearrangement uses TRBV7-9 and TRBJ1-4; D possibly corresponds to TRBD1 (6 bases). The germline V and J ends were trimmed by 5 bases and 7 bases, with 14 bases remaining between them. Germline loops: CDR1 SEHNR, CDR2 FQNEAQ (reference sequence). The CDR3 has 14 residues. CDR3 sequence (DNA): TGTGCCAGCAGCGGTACAGGGTTCGTTGAAAAACTGTTTTTT. Encoded protein: CASSGTGFVEKLFF.

CDR3 coding DNA: TGTGCCAGCAGCCGCGACGGCTCCTCTAGCACAGATACGCAGTATTTT. Protein sequence: CASSRDGSSSTDTQYF. This chain uses TRBV5-4 with TRBJ2-3; D unresolved. The CDR3 loop spans 16 amino acids. The V gene's germline CDR1 is SGHNT and CDR2 YYREEE (reference sequence). Trimming removed 4 bases from V and 0 bases from J, with 15 bases in between. Based on the CDR3 plus reference TRBV5-4 and TRBJ2-3, the full variable domain is ETGVTQSPTHLIKTRGQQVTLRCSSQSGHNTVSWYQQALGQGPQFIFQYYREEENGRGNFPPRFSGLQFPNYSSELNVNALELDDSALYLCASSRDGSSSTDTQYFGPGTRLTVL.

For this clone: The same CDR3 can be traced to other DNA sequences in this sample. The chain combines TRBV9 with TRBJ2-1; D is ambiguous. V lost 0 bases, J lost 8 bases, and 9 bases lay in between. The germline gives CDR1 SGDLS, CDR2 YYNGEE. The CDR3 loop spans 13 amino acids. CDR3 loop: CASSVVLYDEQFF. CDR3 DNA: TGTGCCAGCAGCGTAGTGCTGTACGATGAGCAGTTCTTC. Using reference TRBV9 and TRBJ2-1 for the parts outside the CDR3, the full variable domain is DSGVTQTPKHLITATGQRVTLRCSPRSGDLSVYWYQQSLDQGLQFLIQYYNGEERAKGNILERFSAQQFPDLHSELNLSSLELGDSALYFCASSVVLYDEQFFGPGTRLTVL.

The CDR3 region has the DNA TGTGCCAGCAGTCTAATCCGAGACAGAAGGGCTTTCTTT. Translating gives CASSLIRDRRAFF. The rearrangement uses TRBV28 and TRBJ1-1; D perhaps matches TRBD1 (5 bases). CDR3 length: 13 residues. Germline-derived CDR1 and CDR2 are MDHEN and SYDVKM. Trimming took 5 bases from V and 11 from J, leaving 18 bases between them.